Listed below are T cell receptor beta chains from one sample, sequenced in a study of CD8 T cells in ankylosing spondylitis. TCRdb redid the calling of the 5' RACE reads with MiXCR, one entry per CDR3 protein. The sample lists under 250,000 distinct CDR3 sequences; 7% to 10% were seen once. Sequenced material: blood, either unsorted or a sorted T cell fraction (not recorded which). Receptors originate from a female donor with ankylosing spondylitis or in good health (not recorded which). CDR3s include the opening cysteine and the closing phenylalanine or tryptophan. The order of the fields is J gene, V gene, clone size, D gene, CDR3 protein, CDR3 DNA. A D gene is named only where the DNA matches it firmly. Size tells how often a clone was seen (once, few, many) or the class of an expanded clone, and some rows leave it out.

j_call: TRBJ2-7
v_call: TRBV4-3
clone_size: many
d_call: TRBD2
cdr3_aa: CASSLRLATHEQYF
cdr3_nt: TGCGCCAGCAGCCTTCGACTAGCGACCCACGAGCAGTACTTC

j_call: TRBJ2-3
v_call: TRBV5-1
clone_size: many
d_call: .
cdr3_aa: CASSSRGSGFRDTQYF
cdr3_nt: TGCGCCAGCAGCTCCCGAGGGTCGGGCTTCCGGGATACGCAGTATTTT

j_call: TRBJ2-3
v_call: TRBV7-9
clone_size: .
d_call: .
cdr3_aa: CASSATGVAPDTQYF
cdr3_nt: TGTGCCAGCAGCGCCACGGGAGTCGCTCCAGATACGCAGTATTTT

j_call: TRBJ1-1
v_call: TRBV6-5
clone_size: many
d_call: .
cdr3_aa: CASSYVAMNTEAFF
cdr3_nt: TGTGCCAGCAGTTATGTGGCCATGAACACTGAAGCTTTCTTT

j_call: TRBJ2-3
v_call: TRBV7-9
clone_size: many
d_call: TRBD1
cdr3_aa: CASSPGTGRTDTQYF
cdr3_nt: TGTGCCAGCAGCCCGGGGACAGGGAGGACAGATACGCAGTATTTT

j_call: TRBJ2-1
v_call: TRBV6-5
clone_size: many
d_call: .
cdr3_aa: CASSWGTSLGEQFF
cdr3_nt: TGTGCCAGCAGTTGGGGAACTAGTTTGGGCGAGCAGTTCTTC

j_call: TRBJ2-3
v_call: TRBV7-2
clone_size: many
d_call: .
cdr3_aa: CASSLGTEADTQYF
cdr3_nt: TGTGCCAGCAGCCTCGGGACCGAGGCGGATACGCAGTATTTT

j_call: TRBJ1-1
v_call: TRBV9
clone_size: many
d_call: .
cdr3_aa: CASSAGGGHTEAFF
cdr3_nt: TGTGCCAGCAGCGCCGGCGGGGGACACACTGAAGCTTTCTTT

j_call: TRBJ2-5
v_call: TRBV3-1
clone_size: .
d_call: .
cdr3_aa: CASSIQGHGTQYF
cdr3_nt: TGTGCCAGCAGCATCCAGGGCCATGGGACCCAGTACTTC

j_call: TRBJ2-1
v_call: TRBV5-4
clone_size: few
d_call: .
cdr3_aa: CASSRTGGLAGGREQFF
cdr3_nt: TGTGCCAGCAGCCGGACAGGGGGCCTAGCGGGAGGACGTGAGCAGTTCTTC

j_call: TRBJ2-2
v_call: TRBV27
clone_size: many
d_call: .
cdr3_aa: CASSFQGSGELFF
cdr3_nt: TGTGCCAGCAGTTTTCAGGGGTCCGGGGAGCTGTTTTTT

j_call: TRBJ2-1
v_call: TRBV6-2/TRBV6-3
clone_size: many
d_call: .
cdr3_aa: CASSRDSYNEQFF
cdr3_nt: TGTGCCAGCAGTAGGGACTCCTACAATGAGCAGTTCTTC

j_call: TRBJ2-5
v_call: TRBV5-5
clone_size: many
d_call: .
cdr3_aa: CASSDPLDLGIGQETQYF
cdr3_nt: TGTGCCAGCAGCGACCCCTTGGACCTAGGAATTGGCCAAGAGACCCAGTACTTC

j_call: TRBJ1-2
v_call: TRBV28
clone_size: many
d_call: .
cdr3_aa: CASSPNDNLLALYGYTF
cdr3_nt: TGTGCCAGCAGCCCAAACGACAACCTGTTAGCCCTCTATGGCTACACCTTC

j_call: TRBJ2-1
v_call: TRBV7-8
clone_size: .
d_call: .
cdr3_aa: CASSLARTPEQFF
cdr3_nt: TGTGCCAGCAGCTTAGCCCGAACACCTGAGCAGTTCTTC

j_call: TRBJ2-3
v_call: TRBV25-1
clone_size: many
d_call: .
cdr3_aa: CASSDIRDSTDTQYF
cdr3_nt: TGTGCCAGCAGTGATATCCGGGACAGCACAGATACGCAGTATTTT

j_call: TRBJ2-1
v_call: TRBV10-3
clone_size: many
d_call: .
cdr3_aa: CAIRQGLAEGNEQFF
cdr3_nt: TGTGCCATCCGACAAGGGTTAGCGGAGGGGAATGAGCAGTTCTTC

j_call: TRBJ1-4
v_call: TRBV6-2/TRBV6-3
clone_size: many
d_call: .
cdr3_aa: CASSLYPASRGEKLFF
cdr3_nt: TGTGCCAGCAGCCTCTACCCGGCTTCGAGGGGGGAAAAACTGTTTTTT

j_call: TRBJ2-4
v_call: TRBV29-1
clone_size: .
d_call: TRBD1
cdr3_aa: CSVDGQGANIQYF
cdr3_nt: TGCAGCGTTGACGGACAGGGGGCAAACATTCAGTACTTC

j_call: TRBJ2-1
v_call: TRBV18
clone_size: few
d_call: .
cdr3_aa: CASSPSAPYNEQFF
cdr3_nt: TGTGCCAGCTCACCATCCGCGCCCTACAATGAGCAGTTCTTC

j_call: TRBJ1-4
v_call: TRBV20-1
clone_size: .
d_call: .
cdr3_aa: CSAREGAGDEKLFF
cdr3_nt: TGCAGTGCTAGGGAAGGGGCAGGGGATGAAAAACTGTTTTTT

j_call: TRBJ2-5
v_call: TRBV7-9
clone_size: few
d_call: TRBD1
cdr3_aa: CASSKLTGGFQETQYF
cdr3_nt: TGTGCCAGCAGCAAATTGACAGGGGGCTTCCAAGAGACCCAGTACTTC

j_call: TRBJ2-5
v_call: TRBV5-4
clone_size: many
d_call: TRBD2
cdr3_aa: CASSLAGSQYF
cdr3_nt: TGTGCCAGCAGCCTAGCGGGGAGCCAGTACTTC

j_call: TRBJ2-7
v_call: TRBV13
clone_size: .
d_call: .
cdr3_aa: CASSLSLQDSYEQYF
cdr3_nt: TGTGCCAGCAGCCTCTCTTTACAGGACTCCTACGAGCAGTACTTC

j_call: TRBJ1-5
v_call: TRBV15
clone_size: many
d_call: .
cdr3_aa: CATSRDEAQPQHF
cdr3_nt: TGTGCCACCAGCAGAGATGAGGCTCAGCCCCAGCATTTT

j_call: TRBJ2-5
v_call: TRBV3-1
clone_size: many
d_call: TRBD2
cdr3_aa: CASSSTSGAQETQYF
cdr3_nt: TGTGCCAGCAGCTCCACTAGCGGCGCGCAAGAGACCCAGTACTTC

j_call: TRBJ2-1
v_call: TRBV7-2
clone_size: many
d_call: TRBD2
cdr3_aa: CASSSYGGEAYNEQFF
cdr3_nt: TGTGCCAGCAGCTCCTATGGGGGGGAGGCCTACAATGAGCAGTTCTTC

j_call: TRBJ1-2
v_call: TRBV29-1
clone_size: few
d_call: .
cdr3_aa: CSVEAGTDYGYTF
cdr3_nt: TGCAGCGTTGAGGCAGGGACCGACTATGGCTACACCTTC

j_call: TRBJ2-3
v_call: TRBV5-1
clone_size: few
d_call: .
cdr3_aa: CASSSNGTRTDTQYF
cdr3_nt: TGCGCCAGCAGCTCTAACGGGACACGCACGGATACGCAGTATTTT

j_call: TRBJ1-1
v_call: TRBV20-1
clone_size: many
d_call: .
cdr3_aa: CSASLLVPEAFF
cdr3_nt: TGCAGTGCTAGTCTGCTAGTCCCTGAAGCTTTCTTT

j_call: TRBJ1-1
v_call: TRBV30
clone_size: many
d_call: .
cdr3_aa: CAWSASLFRARGKNTEAFF
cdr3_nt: TGTGCCTGGAGTGCTAGTCTTTTCCGGGCCCGTGGGAAGAACACTGAAGCTTTCTTT

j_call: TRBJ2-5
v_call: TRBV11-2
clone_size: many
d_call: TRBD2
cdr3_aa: CASSLEGGRALETQYF
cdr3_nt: TGTGCCAGCAGCTTAGAAGGCGGGAGGGCCCTCGAGACCCAGTACTTC

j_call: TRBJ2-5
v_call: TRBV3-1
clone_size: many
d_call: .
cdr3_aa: CASSPRTLSQYF
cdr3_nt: TGTGCCAGCAGCCCCCGGACACTATCCCAGTACTTC

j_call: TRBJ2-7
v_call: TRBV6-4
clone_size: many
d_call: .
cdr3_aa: CARPGPAPSYEQYF
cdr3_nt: TGTGCCAGACCGGGACCCGCACCCTCCTACGAGCAGTACTTC

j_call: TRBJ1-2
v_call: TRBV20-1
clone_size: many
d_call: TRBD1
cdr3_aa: CSARGDRSTSVGYTF
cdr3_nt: TGCAGTGCTAGAGGGGACAGAAGCACGTCGGTTGGCTACACCTTC

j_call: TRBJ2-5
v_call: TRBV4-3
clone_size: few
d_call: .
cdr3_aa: CASSQSGGRRETQYF
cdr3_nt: TGCGCCAGCAGCCAGTCGGGGGGCAGGAGAGAGACCCAGTACTTC

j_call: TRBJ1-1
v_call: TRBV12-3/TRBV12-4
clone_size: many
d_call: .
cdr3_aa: CASSRVYLVGNTEAFF
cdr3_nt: TGTGCCAGCAGCCGAGTTTATTTAGTGGGGAACACTGAAGCTTTCTTT

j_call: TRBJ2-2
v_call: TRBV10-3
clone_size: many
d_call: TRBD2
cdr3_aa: CAIEQRGGGLSNTGELFF
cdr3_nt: TGTGCCATCGAACAGCGCGGCGGGGGACTTTCGAACACCGGGGAGCTGTTTTTT

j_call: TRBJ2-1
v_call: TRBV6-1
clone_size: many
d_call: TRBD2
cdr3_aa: CATSRSGTNFNEQFF
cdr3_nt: TGTGCCACCTCGAGATCCGGGACTAACTTCAATGAGCAGTTCTTC

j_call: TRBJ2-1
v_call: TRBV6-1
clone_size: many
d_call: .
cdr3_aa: CASSRGRTLSSYNEQFF
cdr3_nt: TGTGCCAGCAGTCGCGGACGTACGCTGAGCTCCTACAATGAGCAGTTCTTC

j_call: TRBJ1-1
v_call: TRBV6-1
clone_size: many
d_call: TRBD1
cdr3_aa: CASSPSRDRGWNTEAFF
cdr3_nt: TGTGCCAGCAGTCCGTCCCGGGACAGGGGTTGGAACACTGAAGCTTTCTTT

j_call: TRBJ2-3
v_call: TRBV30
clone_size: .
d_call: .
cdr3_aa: CAWIEGTSWAARRDTQYF
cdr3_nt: TGTGCCTGGATAGAGGGGACATCGTGGGCCGCGAGGAGAGATACGCAGTATTTT

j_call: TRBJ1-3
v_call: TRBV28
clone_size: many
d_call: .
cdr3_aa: CASSFLAGNSGNTIYF
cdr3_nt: TGTGCCAGCAGTTTCTTGGCAGGGAACTCTGGAAACACCATATATTTT

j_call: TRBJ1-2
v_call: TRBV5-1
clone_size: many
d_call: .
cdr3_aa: CASSLVDTFYGYTF
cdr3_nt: TGCGCCAGCAGCTTGGTTGACACCTTCTATGGCTACACCTTC

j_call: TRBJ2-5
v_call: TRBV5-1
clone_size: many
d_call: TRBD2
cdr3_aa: CASSPLAGETQYF
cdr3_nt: TGCGCCAGCAGCCCCCTAGCGGGGGAGACCCAGTACTTC

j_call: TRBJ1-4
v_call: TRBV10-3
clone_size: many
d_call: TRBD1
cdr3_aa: CAISESVGTGAGEKLFF
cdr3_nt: TGTGCCATCAGTGAGTCGGTCGGGACAGGGGCAGGGGAAAAACTGTTTTTT

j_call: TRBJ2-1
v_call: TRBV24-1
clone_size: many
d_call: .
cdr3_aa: CAIIGPWLANTFSYNEQFF
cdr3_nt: TGTGCCATCATCGGGCCTTGGCTAGCCAATACTTTCTCCTACAATGAGCAGTTCTTC

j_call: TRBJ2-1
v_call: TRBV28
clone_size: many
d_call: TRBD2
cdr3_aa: CASSPGTSRKFF
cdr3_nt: TGTGCCAGCAGCCCAGGGACTAGTCGGAAGTTCTTC

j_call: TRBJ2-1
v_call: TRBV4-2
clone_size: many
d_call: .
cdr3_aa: CASSQDHSSYNEQFF
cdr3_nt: TGTGCCAGCAGCCAAGATCATAGCTCCTACAATGAGCAGTTCTTC

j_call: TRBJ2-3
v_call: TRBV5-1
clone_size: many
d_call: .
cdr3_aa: CASSYGTSRASTDTQYF
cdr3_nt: TGCGCCAGCAGCTACGGGACCTCAAGAGCAAGCACAGATACGCAGTATTTT